Listed here are 19 T cell receptor beta chains from one sample, sequenced in a study of cytomegalovirus exposure and HLA in healthy donors. In the PCR, 60 Vbeta and 13 Jbeta primers were used. Profiled with immunoSEQ multiplex PCR; TCRdb holds only in-frame clones, not every one. Of fewer than 150,000 clones in the sample, 60% to 85% were seen once. Sequencing input: PBMCs. These receptors all come from a man younger than 40 in good health and CMV-seronegative.

The chain has TRBV6-5 and TRBJ1-3; D not certain. The V gene lost 7 bases and the J gene lost 2 bases, with 9 bases spanning the gap. CDR1 is MNHEY and CDR2 is SVGAGI in the germline V gene. The CDR3 totals 13 residues. The CDR3 nucleotides read TGTGCCAGCATAGACCTAGCTGGAAACACCATATATTTT. Translating gives CASIDLAGNTIYF.

The chain recombines TRBV14 with TRBJ2-7; 11 bases map to TRBD2. CDR1 is SGHDN and CDR2 is FVKESK in the germline V gene. This CDR3 contains 14 residues. Unmatched junction bases numbered 0, after V lost 3 bases and J lost 2 bases. The CDR3 DNA sequence: TGTGCCAGCAGCCAGGGACTAGCGGCCTACGAGCAGTACTTC. Encoded protein: CASSQGLAAYEQYF.

This rearrangement joins TRBV11-2 to TRBJ1-2; no clear D gene. V lost 0 bases and J 12 bases, leaving 11 bases between the germline ends. There are 12 residues in the CDR3. Germline-derived CDR1 and CDR2 are SGHAT and FQNNGV. The CDR3 loop reads CASSLDQQIHTF. The CDR3 DNA sequence: TGTGCCAGCAGCTTAGATCAACAGATCCACACCTTC.

This clone was observed a handful of times. The chain combines TRBV28 with TRBJ2-7; TRBD2 might be the D (5 bases). The germline V gene encodes CDR1 MDHEN and CDR2 SYDVKM. With 6 bases removed from V and 4 bases from J, the gap between germline ends came to 19 bases. This CDR3 has 15 amino acids. This chain's CDR3 is CASRTFGKTIYEQYF. DNA for the CDR3: TGTGCCAGCAGAACCTTCGGGAAGACGATTTACGAGCAGTACTTC. The full variable domain, completed using reference TRBV28 and TRBJ2-7, is DVKVTQSSRYLVKRTGEKVFLECVQDMDHENMFWYRQDPGLGLRLIYFSYDVKMKEKGDIPEGYSVSREKKERFSLILESASTNQTSMYLCASRTFGKTIYEQYFGPGTRLTVT.

J is TRBJ2-2 and V is TRBV7-2; D may be TRBD2 (6 bases). This CDR3 has 14 amino acids. From germline, CDR1 is SGHTA and CDR2 FQGNSA. The V end was cut by 5 bases, the J end by 2 bases, with 9 bases between. The DNA for the CDR3 is TGTGCCAGCAGCCTGGAGGGCAACACCGGGGAGCTGTTTTTT. Translation: CASSLEGNTGELFF.

The chain couples TRBV19 to TRBJ2-2; 12 bases line up with TRBD2. Germline lookup yields CDR1 LNHDA and CDR2 SQIVND (reference sequence). J was trimmed by 2 bases and V by 0 bases; bases with no gene match: 4. CDR3 length: 18 residues. The CDR3, as DNA: TGTGCCAGTAGTATAGAGGCTAGCGGGGGGGCTAACACCGGGGAGCTGTTTTTT. This gives the protein CASSIEASGGANTGELFF.

This clone was seen only a few times. This chain links TRBV4-3 with TRBJ2-2; 8 bases map to TRBD2. V gave up 2 bases and J gave up 2 bases; unmatched junction bases: 7. The CDR3 sequence is 17 residues long. CDR1 and CDR2 from the germline V gene are LGHNA and YSLEER. As DNA, the CDR3 is TGCGCCAGCAGCCAAATACCGGGACTAGTAAACACCGGGGAGCTGTTTTTT. Protein: CASSQIPGLVNTGELFF.

In its sample, this clone was seen once. The V and J genes are TRBV4-3 and TRBJ1-2, with 9 bases fitting TRBD1. CDR3 length: 13 amino acids. CDR1 is LGHNA, CDR2 YSLEER, per germline. V was clipped by 5 bases and J by 8 bases; unmatched bases: 6. The CDR3 protein is CASSVQGANGYTF. The CDR3 DNA reads TGCGCCAGCAGCGTACAGGGGGCGAACGGCTACACCTTC.

This clone has a handful of counts. Other DNA sequences from this sample encode an identical CDR3 as well. The V gene is TRBV30, the J gene TRBJ1-5, with a tentative D call TRBD1 (5 bases). Trimming shortened V by 7 bases and J by 7 bases, and 17 bases separated the two germline ends. This CDR3 is built from 13 residues. Germline CDR1 GTSNPN, CDR2 SVGIG (reference sequence). The CDR3 protein is CAFSRQREQPQHF. Here the CDR3 DNA reads TGTGCCTTTTCCCGACAGCGGGAACAGCCCCAGCATTTT.

This clone was found a few times. The CDR3 loop reads CASSPSGAVGETQYF. The DNA of the CDR3 is TGTGCCAGCTCACCATCAGGGGCGGTTGGAGAGACCCAGTACTTC. The genes are TRBV18 and TRBJ2-5; TRBD1 is a possible D gene (6 bases). The CDR3 sequence is 15 residues long. V was pared by 2 bases and J by 4 bases, with 14 bases between. Germline V gives CDR1 KGHSH, CDR2 LQKENI. Using reference TRBV18 and TRBJ2-5 for the parts outside the CDR3, the full variable domain is NAGVMQNPRHLVRRRGQEARLRCSPMKGHSHVYWYRQLPEEGLKFMVYLQKENIIDESGMPKERFSAEFPKEGPSILRIQQVVRGDSAAYFCASSPSGAVGETQYFGPGTRLLVL.

CDR3 amino acids: CASSQGLAGISYEQYF. DNA for the CDR3: TGCGCCAGCAGCCAAGGGCTAGCGGGAATTTCCTACGAGCAGTACTTC. The chain joins TRBV4-1 to TRBJ2-7; 9 nucleotides match TRBD2. The CDR3 length is 16 residues. The germline gives CDR1 MGHRA, CDR2 YSYEKL. V trimming: 1 base; J trimming: 1 base; junction bases outside the gene matches: 5.

The gene calls are TRBV4-3 and TRBJ2-4, with D possibly being TRBD2 (6 bases). V was pared by 0 bases and J by 1 base, with 13 bases between. This CDR3 contains 17 residues. The germline V gene has CDR1 LGHNA and CDR2 YSLEER. CDR3 sequence reads: CASSQDLGGWAKNIQYF. The CDR3 nucleotides read TGCGCCAGCAGCCAAGATCTCGGGGGTTGGGCCAAAAACATTCAGTACTTC.

The rearrangement joins TRBV28 to TRBJ1-5; D possibly corresponds to TRBD1 (5 bases). Germline assignment: CDR1 MDHEN and CDR2 SYDVKM. The length of the CDR3 is 14 residues. V was shortened by 4 bases and J by 4 bases, with 11 bases between the two germline ends. CDR3 protein: CASSWRQRNQPQHF. CDR3 coding DNA: TGTGCCAGCAGTTGGAGACAGAGAAATCAGCCCCAGCATTTT.

V is TRBV4-3 and J is TRBJ2-1; D is possibly TRBD1 (6 bases). The CDR3 totals 13 residues. Germline V lookup: CDR1 LGHNA, CDR2 YSLEER. Trimming removed 0 bases from V and 14 bases from J, with 14 bases in between. CDR3 in amino acids: CASSQEMTGFEFF. The CDR3 DNA reads TGCGCCAGCAGCCAAGAAATGACAGGCTTTGAGTTCTTC.

V usage is TRBV15 and J usage is TRBJ2-3; perhaps TRBD2 as D (6 bases). CDR3 length: 14 amino acids. V lost 8 bases, J lost 1 base, and 13 bases lay in between. Germline V CDR1 and CDR2: LNHNV, YYDKDF (reference sequence). The CDR3 is CATGLSSGTDTQYF. Here the CDR3 DNA reads TGTGCCACCGGACTTTCTAGCGGCACAGATACGCAGTATTTT.

V gene TRBV18 combines with J gene TRBJ1-6; D is undetermined. CDR1 is KGHSH and CDR2 is LQKENI in the germline V gene. The CDR3 has 16 amino acids. Trimming removed 4 bases from V and 0 bases from J, with 10 bases in between. CDR3 coding DNA: TGTGCCAGCTCACTCGGGGAGGGCTCCTATAATTCACCCCTCCACTTT. Its translation: CASSLGEGSYNSPLHF.

This chain connects TRBV5-1 to TRBJ2-7; the match to TRBD2 covers 8 bases. The CDR3 length is 14 residues. CDR1 SGHRS and CDR2 YFSETQ come from the germline V gene. V dropped 1 base and J dropped 4; count of bases not matched to a gene: 4. CDR3 DNA: TGCGCCAGCAGCTTGCTGCGGGGGGCTTACGAGCAGTACTTC. Translated: CASSLLRGAYEQYF.

The chain couples TRBV5-4 to TRBJ2-7; TRBD1 matches 12 bases. Germline CDR1 SGHNT, CDR2 YYREEE (reference sequence). The CDR3 has 14 residues. With V trimmed by 4 bases and J by 7 bases, 6 bases remained unmatched. DNA for the CDR3: TGTGCCAGCAGCCTGGGACAGGGGGCGTTTGAGCAGTACTTC. Its protein is CASSLGQGAFEQYF.

This clone was detected ten times or more. The rearrangement uses TRBV27 and TRBJ2-3, with TRBD2 matching over 12 bases. Trimming took 0 bases from V and 4 from J; bases not matched to a gene: 11. This CDR3 region has 19 residues. CDR1 is MNHEY, CDR2 SMNVEV, per germline (reference sequence). The CDR3 protein is CASSLSGLRLAGVSDTQYF. The DNA for the CDR3 is TGTGCCAGCAGTTTATCGGGTCTTAGACTAGCGGGAGTTTCAGATACGCAGTATTTT.